The rows below give T cell receptor beta chains drawn from one sample of a study of CD8 T cells in Susac syndrome. In TCRdb, the immunoSEQ multiplex PCR reads were re-called with MiXCR into one record per CDR3 protein. The table records roughly 150,000 distinct CDR3 sequences, approximately 94% of them present only once. Material: CD8+ T cells from PBMCs. Receptors were obtained from a human donor with multiple sclerosis. Both conserved end residues are part of each CDR3. Each record gives: J gene, D gene, clone size, CDR3 length, V gene, CDR3 DNA, CDR3 protein. A D gene is named only where the DNA matches it firmly. Expanded clones are given a class, and other clones once, few, many or no size at all.

J: TRBJ2-7
D: NA
size: NA
length: 13
V: TRBV20-1
DNA: TGCAGTGCCACTTCGGGACGGTCCTACGAGCAGTACTTC
CDR3: CSATSGRSYEQYF

J: TRBJ2-7
D: TRBD2
size: NA
length: 13
V: TRBV29-1
DNA: TGCAGCGTAGGGGGACTAGCGGGCTACGAGCAGTACTTC
CDR3: CSVGGLAGYEQYF

J: TRBJ2-7
D: NA
size: NA
length: 13
V: TRBV20-1
DNA: TGCAGTGCTAGACGGCCCAGCTCCTACGAGCAGTACTTC
CDR3: CSARRPSSYEQYF

J: TRBJ1-1
D: NA
size: NA
length: 11
V: TRBV30
DNA: TGTGCCTGGAGTCCGGAGGGCGAAGCTTTCTTT
CDR3: CAWSPEGEAFF

J: TRBJ2-2
D: NA
size: NA
length: 15
V: TRBV27
DNA: TGTGCCAGCAGTTTATTTACATCGAACACCGGGGAGCTGTTTTTT
CDR3: CASSLFTSNTGELFF

J: TRBJ1-3
D: NA
size: NA
length: 12
V: TRBV29-1
DNA: TGCAGCGCCGTAGGGAGTGGAAACACCATATATTTT
CDR3: CSAVGSGNTIYF

J: TRBJ1-1
D: TRBD1
size: NA
length: 14
V: TRBV9
DNA: TGTGCCAGCAGCGTAGCAGGGGGGGACACTGAAGCTTTCTTT
CDR3: CASSVAGGDTEAFF

J: TRBJ1-4
D: TRBD1
size: NA
length: 16
V: TRBV13
DNA: TGTGCCAGCAGCTCGACAGGGGTCGGAACTAATGAAAAACTGTTTTTT
CDR3: CASSSTGVGTNEKLFF

J: TRBJ2-5
D: NA
size: NA
length: 15
V: TRBV29-1
DNA: TGCAGCGTTGACCCCGGACTAACCGGAGAAGAGACCCAGTACTTC
CDR3: CSVDPGLTGEETQYF

J: TRBJ2-5
D: NA
size: NA
length: 14
V: TRBV15
DNA: TGTGCCACCAGCCCTCTGGCGGGACAAGAGACCCAGTACTTC
CDR3: CATSPLAGQETQYF

J: TRBJ2-5
D: TRBD1
size: few
length: 15
V: TRBV7-2
DNA: TGTGCCAGCATCCCGGGACAGAGGTACCAAGAGACCCAGTACTTC
CDR3: CASIPGQRYQETQYF

J: TRBJ2-3
D: NA
size: once
length: 15
V: TRBV7-6
DNA: TGTGCCAGCAGTTCACGTCCGGGAGCGAGAGATACGCAGTATTTT
CDR3: CASSSRPGARDTQYF

J: TRBJ2-7
D: NA
size: NA
length: 13
V: TRBV7-7
DNA: TGTGCTAGCAGCGAAGGGTCGGACTACGAGCAGTACTTC
CDR3: CASSEGSDYEQYF

J: TRBJ1-5
D: NA
size: NA
length: 11
V: TRBV2
DNA: TGTGCCAGCGGTTCCAATCAGCCCCAGCATTTT
CDR3: CASGSNQPQHF

J: TRBJ2-4
D: NA
size: NA
length: 14
V: TRBV29-1
DNA: TGCAGCGTTGAAGATAACAGGGAGAGGGACATTCAGTACTTC
CDR3: CSVEDNRERDIQYF

J: TRBJ2-1
D: NA
size: NA
length: 14
V: TRBV12-3/TRBV12-4
DNA: TGTGCCAGCGGGGAACTAGCTTCCTACAATGAGCAGTTCTTC
CDR3: CASGELASYNEQFF

J: TRBJ1-1
D: NA
size: once
length: 14
V: TRBV7-2
DNA: TGTGCCAGCAGCACCACAAGCAGGGGCACTGAAGCTTTCTTT
CDR3: CASSTTSRGTEAFF

J: TRBJ2-1
D: NA
size: NA
length: 14
V: TRBV20-1
DNA: TGCAGTGCTAGAGTCCCCGGGGAAATACATGAGCAGTTCTTC
CDR3: CSARVPGEIHEQFF

J: TRBJ2-6
D: TRBD1
size: NA
length: 18
V: TRBV29-1
DNA: TGCAGCGTTGAAGAAAGGGACAGTAGTTTCTCTGGGGCCAACGTCCTGACTTTC
CDR3: CSVEERDSSFSGANVLTF

J: TRBJ1-4
D: NA
size: NA
length: 12
V: TRBV4-1
DNA: TGCGCCAGCAGCCAAAACAATGAAAAACTGTTTTTT
CDR3: CASSQNNEKLFF

J: TRBJ1-2
D: NA
size: NA
length: 13
V: TRBV7-9
DNA: TGTGCCAGCAGAGCACAGGGAAACTATGGCTACACCTTC
CDR3: CASRAQGNYGYTF

J: TRBJ2-1
D: TRBD2
size: NA
length: 17
V: TRBV3-1
DNA: TGTGCCAGCAGCCATGGAGGACTAGCGGGGATATACAATGAGCAGTTCTTC
CDR3: CASSHGGLAGIYNEQFF

J: TRBJ2-2
D: NA
size: NA
length: 12
V: TRBV9
DNA: TGTGCCAGCAGCGTATCGGTGGGGGAGCTGTTTTTT
CDR3: CASSVSVGELFF

J: TRBJ1-2
D: NA
size: NA
length: 15
V: TRBV5-6
DNA: TGTGCCAGCAGCTCATGGCCGGAGCCGAACTATGGCTACACCTTC
CDR3: CASSSWPEPNYGYTF

J: TRBJ2-3
D: TRBD2
size: NA
length: 19
V: TRBV7-9
DNA: TGTGCCAGCAGCTTAGTAACCACCCAGCGGGGGGGTCGCACAGATACGCAGTATTTT
CDR3: CASSLVTTQRGGRTDTQYF

J: TRBJ2-6
D: NA
size: NA
length: 14
V: TRBV30
DNA: TGTGCCTGGGACCTGGGACCTGGGGCCAACGTCCTGACTTTC
CDR3: CAWDLGPGANVLTF

J: TRBJ2-5
D: NA
size: NA
length: 10
V: TRBV20-1
DNA: TGCAGTGCTCCTTCGAGGGCCCAGTACTTC
CDR3: CSAPSRAQYF

J: TRBJ2-1
D: NA
size: NA
length: 16
V: TRBV7-9
DNA: TGTGCCAGCAGCCACCCTAGCGCCTTGTCCTACAATGAGCAGTTCTTC
CDR3: CASSHPSALSYNEQFF

J: TRBJ1-2
D: NA
size: once
length: 11
V: TRBV29-1
DNA: TGCAGCGTTACTGAGTCCTATGGCTACACCTTC
CDR3: CSVTESYGYTF

J: TRBJ2-5
D: NA
size: once
length: 15
V: TRBV7-6
DNA: TGTGCCAGCAGCTTAGGTTTCAGGACGGGGGAGACCCAGTACTTC
CDR3: CASSLGFRTGETQYF